One and the same sample provided the 15 T cell receptor beta chains below, sequenced in a study of blood T cell repertoires in COVID-19. Some clones are missing from TCRdb's copy, which holds only in-frame ones; the method was immunoSEQ multiplex PCR. The sample includes 150,000 to 200,000 clones, approximately 90% of them seen just once. Sequencing used peripheral blood. Receptor source: a man between 18 and 29 years old with acute or convalescent COVID-19.

This clone showed up just once. The chain carries TRBV6-6 and TRBJ1-1; D gene ambiguous. Per germline, CDR1 MNHNY and CDR2 SVGAGI (reference sequence). This CDR3 has 14 residues. Trimming left V 3 bases short and J 1 base short, with 9 bases between. CDR3 DNA: TGTGCCAGCAGTTATATAGGAGAGAACACTGAAGCTTTCTTT. It yields the protein CASSYIGENTEAFF.

The chain joins TRBV18 to TRBJ2-2; D is perhaps TRBD1 (5 bases). V dropped 8 bases and J dropped 5 bases, with 21 bases sitting between them. The CDR3 length is 16 residues. Germline assignment: CDR1 KGHSH and CDR2 LQKENI. The CDR3 reads CASMTAGNRQTGELFF. The CDR3 DNA reads TGTGCCAGCATGACAGCAGGGAACAGACAGACCGGGGAGCTGTTTTTT.

J is TRBJ2-2 and V is TRBV5-6; D gene ambiguous. The CDR3 length is 16 residues. Trimming took 3 bases from V and 4 from J, leaving 16 bases between them. Per the germline V gene, CDR1 is SGHDT and CDR2 is YYEEEE. CDR3 DNA sequence: TGTGCCAGCAGCTCCCACCTTAGAGAGTCCACCGGGGAGCTGTTTTTT. As protein: CASSSHLRESTGELFF.

This clone occurred once. This sequence joins TRBV30 and TRBJ2-7, with D perhaps matching TRBD2 (6 bases). Germline loops: CDR1 GTSNPN, CDR2 SVGIG (reference sequence). The V end was cut by 0 bases, the J end by 5 bases, with 14 bases between. CDR3 length equals 14 residues. The CDR3 reads CAWSVHGGSDEQYV. The DNA of the CDR3 is TGTGCCTGGAGTGTACATGGGGGGTCCGACGAGCAGTACGTC.

This clone has only one observation. V usage is TRBV27 and J usage is TRBJ1-1, with D unresolved. V lost 3 bases to trimming and J lost 2 bases, with 13 bases between them. Germline V gene data show CDR1 as MNHEY and CDR2 as SMNVEV (reference sequence). The CDR3 extends over 15 amino acids. CDR3 nucleotides: TGTGCCAGCAGTTTCGGACTTCGGGGTAACACTGAAGCTTTCTTT. Protein sequence: CASSFGLRGNTEAFF.

The CDR3 loop reads CASSATDIADQPQHF. The CDR3 region has the DNA TGTGCCAGCAGCGCGACCGATATAGCGGACCAGCCCCAGCATTTT. The J gene is TRBJ1-5, the V gene TRBV7-8; D call uncertain. The V and J ends lost 5 bases and 7 bases respectively, with 18 bases between them. Germline lookup yields CDR1 SGHVS and CDR2 FQNEAQ. The CDR3 is 15 amino acids.

This rearrangement joins TRBV7-8 to TRBJ2-1, with 11 bases lining up with TRBD2. CDR3 length: 16 amino acids. The V segment lost 4 bases and the J segment 6 bases; nucleotides outside the gene matches: 8. From germline, CDR1 is SGHVS and CDR2 FQNEAQ. This CDR3 reads CASSSYSGGELNEQFF. CDR3 sequence (DNA): TGTGCCAGCAGCTCGTATAGCGGGGGGGAACTCAATGAGCAGTTCTTC. The whole variable domain, filled in from reference TRBV7-8 and TRBJ2-1, reads GAGVSQSPRYKVAKRGQDVALRCDPISGHVSLFWYQQALGQGPEFLTYFQNEAQLDKSGLPSDRFFAERPEGSVSTLKIQRTQQEDSAVYLCASSSYSGGELNEQFFGPGTRLTVL.

Concerning this clone itself: This CDR3 is also generated by other DNA sequences in the sample. This sequence joins TRBV23-1 and TRBJ1-4; the match to TRBD1 covers 8 bases. TRBV23-1 is recorded as an ORF, its role being uncertain. V lost 6 bases and J lost 7; bases outside the gene matches: 7. The CDR3 totals 14 residues. CDR3 nucleotides: TGCGCCAGCAGATCCGGGACAGGCAGTGAAAAACTGTTTTTT. Protein product: CASRSGTGSEKLFF.

The rearrangement joins TRBV12-3 or TRBV12-4 to TRBJ2-3, with D possibly matching TRBD1 (5 bases). CDR3 length: 10 residues. Deletions cut 9 bases from V and 4 bases from J, with 5 bases between. The CDR3 DNA follows: TGTGCCAGGACAGCAGATACGCAGTATTTT. This encodes CARTADTQYF.

This chain links TRBV30 with TRBJ1-2; 10 positions match TRBD1. CDR1 is GTSNPN, CDR2 SVGIG, per germline (reference sequence). CDR3 length: 10 residues. Trimming cost V 8 bases and J 8 bases; bases outside gene matches: 2. The CDR3 nucleotides are TGTGCCGGGGACAGGGGCGGCTACACCTTC. It is translated as CAGDRGGYTF.

The chain has TRBV6-4 and TRBJ1-2; 9 bases agree with TRBD1. The trim removed 3 bases at V and 2 bases at J, leaving 4 bases unmatched. Germline CDR1 MRHNA, CDR2 SNTAGT. This CDR3 is 15 amino acids long. The DNA of the CDR3 is TGTGCCAGCAGTGAATCCGGGACAGGGAACTATGGCTACACCTTC. It is translated as CASSESGTGNYGYTF.

The genes are TRBV14 and TRBJ2-7, with D maybe TRBD1 (6 bases). V lost 7 bases, J lost 0 bases, and 16 bases lay in between. Germline V gene lookup returns CDR1 SGHDN and CDR2 FVKESK. The CDR3 has 15 residues. CDR3 residues: CASNLRTEHSYEQYV. The CDR3 DNA follows: TGTGCCAGCAACCTTCGGACAGAGCACTCCTACGAGCAGTACGTC.

The chain has TRBV6-1 and TRBJ1-1; 9 bases agree with TRBD1. CDR1 and CDR2 (germline): MNHNS, SASEGT. After removal of 2 bases from V and 5 bases from J, the junction contained 6 bases not matched to a gene. This CDR3 contains 15 residues. DNA of the CDR3: TGTGCCAGCAGTGAATCAGGGACAGGGTTGACTGAAGCTTTCTTT. It codes for CASSESGTGLTEAFF.

V gene TRBV3-1 (or the pseudogene TRBV3-2) combines with J gene TRBJ1-2; D possibly corresponds to TRBD1 (5 bases). The CDR3 runs 17 residues. V shed 2 bases and J shed 5 bases, with 21 bases lying between them. Germline-derived CDR1 and CDR2 are LGHDT and YNNKEL (reference sequence). The chain's CDR3 is CASSQNGAGTSEYGYTF. The CDR3 DNA sequence: TGTGCCAGCAGCCAAAACGGAGCGGGGACCTCGGAGTATGGCTACACCTTC.

This chain joins TRBV30 and TRBJ1-1; D perhaps matches TRBD1 (6 bases). The germline V gene encodes CDR1 GTSNPN and CDR2 SVGIG (reference sequence). V was trimmed by 1 base and J by 0 bases, leaving 12 bases between them. The CDR3 spans 15 residues. CDR3 in DNA: TGTGCCTGGAGTGGGGGGGGCAGATTGAACACTGAAGCTTTCTTT. Amino acid sequence: CAWSGGGRLNTEAFF. The complete variable domain, with remaining parts taken from reference TRBV30 and TRBJ1-1, reads SQTIHQWPATLVQPVGSPLSLECTVEGTSNPNLYWYRQAAGRGLQLLFYSVGIGQISSEVPQNLSASRPQDRQFILSSKKLLLSDSGFYLCAWSGGGRLNTEAFFGQGTRLTVV.